The 2 T cell receptor beta chains given below trace back to one sample, sequenced in a study of beta chain features in type 1 diabetes. Of the isolated RNA, all was reverse transcribed, and so the sequenced material was expressed TCRB transcripts. Method: immunoSEQ multiplex PCR; TCRdb's copy keeps in-frame clones and lacks some. The table lists about 44,000 clones, 51% of them singletons. Input material: Tregs from blood. Receptor source: a young woman in good health.

The rearrangement uses TRBV6-1 and TRBJ1-1; 10 nucleotides match TRBD1. Germline CDR1 reads MNHNS; CDR2 reads SASEGT. J gave up 4 bases and V 2 bases, and 7 bases lay outside the gene matches. The length of the CDR3 is 16 residues. In DNA form, the CDR3 reads TGTGCCAGCAGTGAAAGACAGGGGGCCTCTGGCACTGAAGCTTTCTTT. Its protein is CASSERQGASGTEAFF.

The V and J genes are TRBV5-1 and TRBJ2-5, with TRBD2 identical over 10 bases. CDR1 is SGHRS and CDR2 is YFSETQ in the germline V gene. V shed 0 bases and J 3 bases; nucleotides not matched to a gene: 5. The CDR3 consists of 16 residues. The CDR3 protein is CASSLVPSGSKETQYF. CDR3 DNA: TGCGCCAGCAGCTTGGTTCCTAGCGGGAGTAAAGAGACCCAGTACTTC.